Reported below is one TCR beta chain. Being one base from a much bigger clone, this may be a read error. Because the CDR3 is missing its conserved closing phenylalanine or tryptophan, this is likely a read error. This sample was included in a study of Graves' ophthalmopathy and Graves' hyperthyroidism. Amplification of TCR beta CDR3 regions used RNA transcripts. Second-round multiplex PCR came after first-round RT-PCR with HTBI primers. From the multiplex PCR reads, TCRdb called clonotypes with MiXCR, one entry per CDR3 protein. Of almost 750,000 distinct CDR3 sequences in the sample, roughly 41% were seen once. The CDR3 runs 15 residues. From germline, CDR1 is SGHVS and CDR2 FNYEAQ. Trimming shortened V by 3 bases and J by 3 bases, and 15 bases separated the two germline ends.

The clonotype comes from an adult man with Graves' ophthalmopathy. The J gene is TRBJ2-7, the V gene TRBV7-6; D might be TRBD1 (6 bases). The sequenced sample consisted of peripheral blood. CDR3 DNA sequence: TGTGCCAGCAGCTTGGGTCAGGGGATGAACTACGAGCAGTACTGC. Protein sequence: CASSLGQGMNYEQYC.